This T cell receptor (beta chain) was profiled in a study of blood T cells in healthy people across ages. This clonotype was detected only a few times. Looked up from germline, CDR1 is MGHRA and CDR2 is YSYEKL. Trimming took 5 bases from V and 4 from J, leaving 12 bases between them. The CDR3 is 13 amino acids. A second PCR, run for about 7 to 11 cycles, used a sample-barcoded 5' primer plus a J-beta primer mix. A single record per CDR3 protein comes from TCRdb applying MiXCR to the 5' RACE reads. The table lists some 1,800,000 distinct CDR3 sequences, about two fifths of them singletons. Every sample gave at least 5.5 micrograms of total RNA when it was extracted.

Sequencing was done on a sample of blood. This chain links TRBV4-1 with TRBJ2-7; D is uncertain. The clonotype originates from a human donor in good health. CDR3 coding DNA: TGCGCCAGCAGCTCCAGCCCTGGGTACGAGCAGTACTTC. Protein sequence: CASSSSPGYEQYF.